These T cell receptor beta chains were read from a single sample in a study of chemoradiotherapy in HPV16-positive cancers. TCRdb keeps only in-frame clones here, not all; method: immunoSEQ multiplex PCR. The sample consists of several thousand clones, about 64% of them appearing once. The source material was tumor tissue, sampled from a patient who underwent chemoradiotherapy. These receptors came from a human donor with HPV-associated anogenital cancer. Each CDR3 is given with its conserved first and last residue. The D gene is left open where the match is weak. Expanded clones are given a class, and other clones once, few, many or no size at all.

clone_size	v_call	j_call	d_call	cdr3_aa	cdr3_nt
-	TRBV6-5	TRBJ1-1	-	CATARPGGGTEAFF	TGTGCCACCGCCCGCCCAGGTGGAGGTACTGAAGCTTTCTTT
-	TRBV6-5	TRBJ2-2	-	CASSQPRGGELFF	TGTGCCAGCAGTCAACCCCGGGGGGGGGAGCTGTTTTTT
few	TRBV28	TRBJ2-5	TRBD2	CASSIAGGPGETQYF	TGTGCCAGCAGTATAGCGGGGGGGCCGGGGGAGACCCAGTACTTC
-	TRBV28	TRBJ1-2	-	CAILDSNYGYTF	TGTGCCATCCTGGACAGTAACTATGGCTACACCTTC
-	TRBV19	TRBJ2-1	-	CASTPGRGISYNEQFF	TGTGCCAGTACCCCCGGCCGCGGGATTTCCTACAATGAGCAGTTCTTC
-	TRBV27	TRBJ2-2	TRBD2	CASSLMGPGLAGAGELFF	TGTGCCAGCAGTTTAATGGGTCCGGGACTAGCGGGAGCCGGGGAGCTGTTTTTT
-	TRBV7-2	TRBJ2-5	-	CASSSQGLVETQYF	TGTGCCAGCAGCTCTCAAGGCCTCGTAGAGACCCAGTACTTC
few	TRBV4-3	TRBJ2-7	TRBD1	CASSQDPGTGSYEQYF	TGCGCCAGCAGCCAAGACCCCGGGACAGGGTCCTACGAGCAGTACTTC
-	TRBV6-5	TRBJ1-3	-	CASSYHTNSGNTIYF	TGTGCCAGCAGTTACCACACAAACTCTGGAAACACCATATATTTT
-	TRBV6-6	TRBJ1-3	-	CASRPGSSGNTIYF	TGTGCCAGCAGGCCAGGTAGCTCTGGAAACACCATATATTTT
few	TRBV11-2	TRBJ2-7	-	CASSQSQYEQYF	TGTGCCAGCAGCCAGAGTCAGTACGAGCAGTACTTC
few	TRBV27	TRBJ2-5	-	CASRPLGEETQYF	TGTGCCAGCCGCCCGTTGGGTGAAGAGACCCAGTACTTC
few	TRBV5-1	TRBJ1-6	-	CASRTELGGYSPLHF	TGCGCCAGCCGAACTGAGTTGGGTGGCTATTCACCCCTCCACTTT
-	TRBV30	TRBJ2-1	TRBD2	CAWSVEASGGALNEEQFF	TGTGCCTGGAGTGTAGAGGCGAGCGGGGGGGCCTTGAATGAGGAGCAGTTCTTC
once	TRBV18	TRBJ1-4	-	CASSRGGNEKLFF	TGTGCCAGCTCCCGGGGCGGTAATGAAAAACTGTTTTTT
-	TRBV5-4	TRBJ2-1	-	CASSPDYSYNEQFF	TGTGCCAGCAGCCCCGACTACTCCTACAATGAGCAGTTCTTC
few	TRBV19	TRBJ1-2	-	CALLDSDYGYTF	TGTGCCCTCCTGGACAGCGACTATGGCTACACCTTC